What follows are 31 T cell receptor beta chains derived from one specimen sequenced in a study of beta chain features in type 1 diabetes. Their cognate antigens are unknown. Reverse transcription of all isolated RNA meant that expressed TCRB transcripts were sequenced. The assay was immunoSEQ multiplex PCR, and TCRdb's table has in-frame clones only and misses some. The sample includes some 370,000 clones, 9.6% of them seen just once. General observations from the study: TCRB CDR3 length was moderately but significantly reduced in all four CD4+ subsets of Type 1 diabetes patients.

The material sequenced was central memory CD4+ T cells from blood. Receptor source: a man aged 30 to 39 with type 1 diabetes.

This clone showed up just a few times. The V call is TRBV7-9, the J call TRBJ2-1, with 8 bases identical to TRBD2. This CDR3 has 17 amino acids. J lost 12 bases, V lost 5 bases, and 21 bases had no gene match. Germline lookup yields CDR1 SEHNR and CDR2 FQNEAQ (reference sequence). CDR3 nucleotides: TGTGCCAGCAGCCAAGACTGGAGCGGGAGAACCCCTTTCGGGCAGTTCTTC. This gives the protein CASSQDWSGRTPFGQFF.

A single count supports this clone. This chain joins TRBV28 and TRBJ1-4; 7 nucleotides match TRBD1. With 3 bases clipped from V and 2 bases from J, the junction kept 9 bases outside the gene matches. CDR3 length: 17 amino acids. Per germline, CDR1 MDHEN and CDR2 SYDVKM. The CDR3 DNA sequence: TGTGCCAGCAGTTTGTTCACAGGGGATCCGACTAATGAAAAACTGTTTTTT. Its protein product is CASSLFTGDPTNEKLFF.

This clone was recorded a few times. CDR3 sequence: CSVEGGLAGVLDEQFF. CDR3 DNA: TGCAGCGTTGAAGGAGGCCTAGCGGGAGTCCTCGATGAGCAGTTCTTC. This rearrangement joins TRBV29-1 to TRBJ2-1; 10 bases agree with TRBD2. The germline gives CDR1 SQVTM, CDR2 ANQGSEA. This CDR3 spans 16 amino acids. The ends lost 1 base at V and 8 bases at J; junction bases unmatched: 11.

This clone came up a few times. The CDR3: CASSEKEGSRGYTF. The CDR3 nucleotides read TGTGCCAGCAGTGAAAAGGAGGGCTCAAGGGGCTACACCTTC. The genes are TRBV2 and TRBJ1-2; no firm D call. V was shortened by 2 bases and J by 8 bases, with 15 bases between the two germline ends. In germline, CDR1 is SNHLY, CDR2 FYNNEI. The CDR3 contains 14 residues.

In the case of this clone: This could be a read error, since a much larger clone is one nucleotide away. Other nucleotide sequences from this sample produce the same CDR3. The chain uses TRBV6-5 and TRBJ1-3, with D uncertain. The germline V gene encodes CDR1 MNHEY and CDR2 SVGAGI. The CDR3 contains 12 residues. V gave up 6 bases and J gave up 0 bases, with 3 bases separating them. The CDR3 region has the DNA TGTGCCAGCAGGGGCTCTGGAAACACCATATATTTT. The encoded protein is CASRGSGNTIYF.

This rearrangement joins TRBV29-1 to TRBJ2-2; 7 bases fit TRBD1. CDR1 and CDR2 (germline): SQVTM, ANQGSEA. J gave up 7 bases and V 5 bases, and 1 base lay outside the gene matches. CDR3 length: 11 residues. CDR3 sequence reads: CSVTGVGELFF. CDR3 DNA sequence: TGCAGCGTTACAGGGGTCGGGGAGCTGTTTTTT.

The rearrangement joins TRBV10-2 to TRBJ1-2, with a weak D call TRBD1 (6 bases). The V and J ends lost 3 bases and 7 bases respectively, with 27 bases between them. Germline V CDR1 and CDR2: WSHSY, SAAADI. This CDR3 contains 18 residues. CDR3 sequence (DNA): TGCGCCAGCAGTGATCCTCCAGGGGTAATGGCCGGGCGATTTGGCTACACCTTC. Amino acids: CASSDPPGVMAGRFGYTF.

This clone came up many times. The chain recombines TRBV28 with TRBJ1-1, with D possibly being TRBD1 (5 bases). Germline V gives CDR1 MDHEN, CDR2 SYDVKM. V was cut by 3 bases and J by 7 bases, with 24 bases left in between. The CDR3 length is 17 residues. CDR3 in amino acids: CASSFSRVLPIRFEAFF. In nucleotides, the CDR3 is TGTGCCAGCAGTTTTTCCAGGGTTCTCCCGATTCGGTTTGAAGCTTTCTTT.

The chain is built from TRBV7-6 and TRBJ2-5, with 10 positions matching TRBD2. The CDR3 sequence is 14 residues long. The J segment lost 9 bases and the V segment lost 5 bases, leaving 9 bases of the junction unmatched. Germline V lookup: CDR1 SGHVS, CDR2 FNYEAQ. The CDR3 protein is CASSPGTSDLAQYF. The CDR3 DNA follows: TGTGCCAGCAGCCCCGGGACTAGCGACTTGGCCCAGTACTTC.

This clone was observed a handful of times. The chain links TRBV7-6 to TRBJ1-1; D is unresolved. Germline CDR1 reads SGHVS; CDR2 reads FNYEAQ. With 4 bases removed from V and 4 bases from J, the gap between germline ends came to 19 bases. The CDR3 contains 16 residues. DNA for the CDR3: TGTGCCAGCAGCTCCCCTGGTCGCAGAGTCGGCACTGAAGCTTTCTTT. Translating gives CASSSPGRRVGTEAFF.

The chain is built from TRBV2 and TRBJ2-1; 7 nucleotides agree with TRBD1. V was pared by 2 bases and J by 2 bases, with 6 bases of the junction left unmatched. The V gene's germline CDR1 is SNHLY and CDR2 FYNNEI. The CDR3 is 16 amino acids. The chain's CDR3 is CASSEYSQGAYNEQFF. CDR3 bases: TGTGCCAGCAGTGAATATTCCCAGGGGGCCTACAATGAGCAGTTCTTC.

This clone turned up a few times. The rearrangement uses TRBV5-4 and TRBJ2-7; 10 bases align to TRBD2. Germline V gene sequence: CDR1 SGHNT, CDR2 YYREEE (reference sequence). The CDR3 contains 16 residues. Trimming cost V 0 bases and J 3 bases; bases outside gene matches: 6. CDR3 nucleotide sequence: TGTGCCAGCAGCTTGGCGGCGGCTAGCGGGAGCTACGAGCAGTACTTC. It codes for CASSLAAASGSYEQYF.

The chain couples TRBV7-3 to TRBJ2-2; D could derive from TRBD1 or TRBD2 (7 bases each). The germline CDR1 and CDR2 sequences are SGHTA and FQGTGA. The V end lost 5 bases, the J end lost 1 base, and 17 bases lay between the germline ends. CDR3 length: 17 residues. CDR3 sequence: CASSLQGRVMNTGELFF. The CDR3 coding sequence is TGTGCCAGCAGCCTACAGGGGAGGGTTATGAACACCGGGGAGCTGTTTTTT.

V usage is TRBV15 and J usage is TRBJ1-2; the D is unclear. The CDR3 loop spans 13 amino acids. Germline CDR1 reads LNHNV; CDR2 reads YYDKDF (reference sequence). Trimming pared 0 bases from V and 2 bases from J, leaving 4 bases between. CDR3 residues: CATSRDPNYGYTF. In nucleotides, the CDR3 is TGTGCCACCAGCAGAGACCCGAACTATGGCTACACCTTC.

The chain carries TRBV7-9 and TRBJ2-7; 7 positions match TRBD1. J was trimmed by 3 bases and V by 1 base; bases with no gene match: 3. Germline V gives CDR1 SEHNR, CDR2 FQNEAQ (reference sequence). The CDR3 contains 14 residues. The CDR3 sequence: CASSLGQGLYEQYF. The CDR3 nucleotides are TGTGCCAGCAGCTTAGGACAGGGCCTCTACGAGCAGTACTTC.

The chain carries TRBV10-3 and TRBJ2-7, with D unclear. From germline, CDR1 is ENHRY and CDR2 SYGVKD. The CDR3 runs 12 residues. V dropped 2 bases and J dropped 3 bases, with 5 bases sitting between them. The DNA of the CDR3 is TGTGCCATCAGTGAGACAAGCTACGAGCAGTACTTC. Translated, it gives CAISETSYEQYF.

This sequence joins TRBV4-3 and TRBJ2-2; a weak D match, TRBD1 (5 bases). The length of the CDR3 is 14 residues. Trimming pared 6 bases from V and 1 base from J, leaving 9 bases between. Germline assignment: CDR1 LGHNA and CDR2 YSLEER. CDR3 in DNA: TGCGCCAGCAGGGACACGTTGAACACCGGGGAGCTGTTTTTT. Its protein is CASRDTLNTGELFF.

As to this clone: Other DNA sequences from this sample encode an identical CDR3 as well. The rearrangement uses TRBV28 and TRBJ2-6; the D is unclear. The CDR3 loop spans 12 amino acids. Trimming stripped 8 bases from V and 2 bases from J, with 4 bases between. Germline values: CDR1 MDHEN, CDR2 SYDVKM. CDR3 DNA sequence: TGTGCCAGCCGTACTGGGGCCAACGTCCTGACTTTC. Protein: CASRTGANVLTF.

This clone has at least ten counts. This chain links TRBV29-1 with TRBJ1-2, with 11 bases that match TRBD1. This CDR3 contains 13 residues. Per the germline V gene, CDR1 is SQVTM and CDR2 is ANQGSEA. Unmatched junction bases numbered 1, after V lost 4 bases and J lost 3 bases. The CDR3: CSVGGQGDYGYTF. CDR3 coding DNA: TGCAGCGTTGGGGGACAGGGGGACTATGGCTACACCTTC.

This clone was counted between two and nine times. Distinct nucleotide sequences in the sample also encode this CDR3. This chain connects TRBV7-9 to TRBJ2-5; D call uncertain. The CDR3 is 14 residues long. With 0 bases removed from V and 1 base from J, the gap between germline ends came to 6 bases. CDR1 and CDR2 (germline): SEHNR, FQNEAQ (reference sequence). CDR3 in DNA: TGTGCCAGCAGCTTAGCTGGCAGCCAAGAGACCCAGTACTTC. Translating gives CASSLAGSQETQYF.

This clone was counted at least ten times. J is TRBJ2-7 and V is TRBV7-2; TRBD2 matches 9 bases. CDR3 length equals 14 residues. J gave up 5 bases and V 3 bases, and 5 bases lay outside the gene matches. Germline CDR1 and CDR2: SGHTA and FQGNSA. CDR3 DNA sequence: TGTGCCAGCAGCTTCCAGCGGGAGGTCCACGAGCAGTACTTC. Encoded protein: CASSFQREVHEQYF.

The chain carries TRBV7-9 and TRBJ2-2; no clear D. CDR3 length: 17 residues. Germline assignment: CDR1 SEHNR and CDR2 FQNEAQ (reference sequence). V was trimmed by 5 bases and J by 2 bases, leaving 18 bases between them. CDR3 sequence (DNA): TGTGCCAGCAGCCCTAAAAGCGCCCAGGTTAACACCGGGGAGCTGTTTTTT. Its translation: CASSPKSAQVNTGELFF. The variable domain in full, completed from reference TRBV7-9 and TRBJ2-2, reads DTGVSQNPRHKITKRGQNVTFRCDPISEHNRLYWYRQTLGQGPEFLTYFQNEAQLEKSRLLSDRFSAERPKGSFSTLEIQRTEQGDSAMYLCASSPKSAQVNTGELFFGEGSRLTVL.

The chain combines TRBV30 with TRBJ1-5; 12 nucleotides line up with TRBD1. The CDR3 totals 15 residues. Germline CDR1 is GTSNPN and CDR2 is SVGIG (reference sequence). The CDR3 DNA is TGTGCTACCTCGGGACAGGGGGCCGGCAATCAGCCCCAGCATTTT. Residues: CATSGQGAGNQPQHF.

This clone was counted many times. The J gene is TRBJ1-1, the V gene TRBV7-2; no reliable D call. V dropped 5 bases and J dropped 1 base, with 14 bases sitting between them. Germline V gives CDR1 SGHTA, CDR2 FQGNSA. CDR3 length equals 15 residues. As DNA, the CDR3 is TGTGCCAGCAGCCTTGGCGGGGTGAAGAACACTGAAGCTTTCTTT. This gives the protein CASSLGGVKNTEAFF.

This clone came up a few times. This chain links TRBV27 with TRBJ2-7, with a possible D match to TRBD1 (5 bases). This CDR3 is built from 15 residues. The germline CDR1 and CDR2 sequences are MNHEY and SMNVEV (reference sequence). Trimming took 3 bases from V and 1 from J, leaving 13 bases between them. In DNA form, the CDR3 reads TGTGCCAGCAGTTTTAAGGGGATCGCGTCCTACGAGCAGTACTTC. Amino acids: CASSFKGIASYEQYF.

The chain couples TRBV11-2 to TRBJ2-7; D gene unclear. CDR1 and CDR2 from the germline V gene are SGHAT and FQNNGV. CDR3 length: 14 amino acids. V was pared by 1 base and J by 0 bases, with 7 bases between. CDR3 nucleotide sequence: TGTGCCAGCAGCTTAGCCTTCTACTCCTACGAGCAGTACTTC. Protein: CASSLAFYSYEQYF.

V gene TRBV5-1 combines with J gene TRBJ2-1, with TRBD1 matching over 8 bases. V lost 5 bases to trimming and J lost 5 bases; unmatched junction nucleotides: 6. Per germline, CDR1 SGHRS and CDR2 YFSETQ. The CDR3 loop spans 14 amino acids. The CDR3 loop reads CASSSQGANNEQFF. The CDR3 DNA sequence: TGCGCCAGCAGTTCCCAGGGGGCGAACAATGAGCAGTTCTTC.

The V call is TRBV13, the J call TRBJ2-6, with TRBD2 as a possible D gene (5 bases). Germline CDR1 reads PRHDT; CDR2 reads FYEKMQ (reference sequence). V was shortened by 7 bases and J by 4 bases, with 8 bases between the two germline ends. This CDR3 is 13 amino acids long. CDR3 DNA sequence: TGTGCCAGCACGGGATGGGGGGCCAACGTCCTGACTTTC. Translated, it gives CASTGWGANVLTF.

This clone was observed a few times. V and J are TRBV19 and TRBJ2-3; a possible D gene is TRBD1 (6 bases). V was cut by 3 bases and J by 3 bases, with 16 bases left in between. Germline V gives CDR1 LNHDA, CDR2 SQIVND (reference sequence). This CDR3 has 16 residues. The CDR3 DNA follows: TGTGCCAGTAGTATTCCCCAGGGGATGGGGACAGATACGCAGTATTTT. This codes for CASSIPQGMGTDTQYF.

This clone was detected only a few times. The chain couples TRBV7-2 to TRBJ2-7; TRBD1 aligns across 10 bases. Germline V gene data show CDR1 as SGHTA and CDR2 as FQGNSA. Losses at the gene ends were 5 bases for V and 9 bases for J; bases not matched to a gene: 7. CDR3 size: 13 residues. The CDR3, as DNA: TGTGCCAGCAGCGGAGGGGACAGGGGTCGGCAGTACTTC. This encodes CASSGGDRGRQYF.

This clone was detected a few times. The chain is built from TRBV7-2 and TRBJ1-2; 9 nucleotides align to TRBD1. CDR3 length: 16 amino acids. The germline V gene encodes CDR1 SGHTA and CDR2 FQGNSA. J was trimmed by 5 bases and V by 1 base; bases with no gene match: 8. This chain's CDR3 is CASSLVVGQGLYGYTF. The CDR3 DNA is TGTGCCAGCAGCTTAGTCGTGGGACAGGGCCTTTATGGCTACACCTTC.